This passage covers 22 T cell receptor beta chains from one sample sequenced in a study of blood T cell repertoires in COVID-19. Using immunoSEQ multiplex PCR, the repertoire was profiled, and TCRdb retains in-frame clones only, with some absent. The sample records about 100,000 clones, approximately 80% being singletons. Source material: peripheral blood. Receptors originate from a woman older than 75 with active or convalescent COVID-19.

The gene calls are TRBV5-4 and TRBJ2-7, with 8 bases identical to TRBD2. With V trimmed by 0 bases and J by 3 bases, 5 bases remained unmatched. There are 15 residues in the CDR3. Per the germline V gene, CDR1 is SGHNT and CDR2 is YYREEE (reference sequence). The CDR3 is CASSLAGGIRYEQYF. For the CDR3, the DNA is TGTGCCAGCAGCTTGGCGGGGGGGATCCGCTACGAGCAGTACTTC.

The rearrangement links TRBV12-3 or TRBV12-4 to TRBJ1-2, with 7 nucleotides matching TRBD1. This CDR3 has 13 amino acids. Trimming removed 5 bases from V and 8 bases from J; junction bases left unmatched: 8. The CDR3 sequence is CASSLRQGGGYTF. CDR3 bases: TGTGCCAGCAGTCTGCGACAGGGAGGCGGCTACACCTTC.

The chain carries TRBV11-2 and TRBJ2-2, with D possibly matching TRBD1 (6 bases). Germline assignment: CDR1 SGHAT and CDR2 FQNNGV. With 5 bases removed from V and 5 bases from J, the gap between germline ends came to 18 bases. CDR3 size: 16 residues. CDR3 sequence reads: CASSHGVGAVTGELFF. The DNA of the CDR3 is TGTGCCAGCAGCCATGGTGTGGGGGCGGTAACCGGGGAGCTGTTTTTT.

This chain links TRBV28 with TRBJ1-1, with TRBD1 matching over 8 bases. The CDR3 is 13 residues long. The V and J ends lost 5 bases and 6 bases, in that order; junction bases with no gene match: 5. From germline, CDR1 is MDHEN and CDR2 SYDVKM. The CDR3 spells CASSGQGASEAFF. In DNA form, the CDR3 reads TGTGCCAGCAGTGGGCAGGGGGCCTCTGAAGCTTTCTTT.

V is TRBV7-2 and J is TRBJ2-7, with TRBD2 matching 11 bases. The CDR3 sequence is 15 residues long. Germline V gene sequence: CDR1 SGHTA, CDR2 FQGNSA. J lost 3 bases, V lost 4 bases, and 5 bases had no gene match. The CDR3 DNA follows: TGTGCCAGCAGCTCGCCGGGACTAGCGGTCTACGAGCAGTACTTC. Its protein product is CASSSPGLAVYEQYF.

The chain is built from TRBV6-6 and TRBJ2-7, with 8 bases identical to TRBD1. Germline assignment: CDR1 MNHNY and CDR2 SVGAGI (reference sequence). The length of the CDR3 is 14 residues. V gave up 5 bases and J gave up 0 bases; unmatched junction bases: 3. The CDR3 DNA reads TGTGCCAGCAGTCGCGACAGGGGCTCCTACGAGCAGTACTTC. Translating it yields CASSRDRGSYEQYF.

The chain links TRBV11-2 to TRBJ1-2; 8 bases align to TRBD1. Germline CDR1 SGHAT, CDR2 FQNNGV. This CDR3 region has 14 residues. V lost 4 bases, J lost 4 bases, and 5 bases stayed unmatched. The CDR3 DNA is TGTGCCAGCAGCTATGGGGACAGGAGCTATGGCTACACCTTC. It specifies CASSYGDRSYGYTF. Drawing the rest from reference TRBV11-2 and TRBJ1-2, the complete variable domain is EAGVAQSPRYKIIEKRQSVAFWCNPISGHATLYWYQQILGQGPKLLIQFQNNGVVDDSQLPKDRFSAERLKGVDSTLKIQPAKLEDSAVYLCASSYGDRSYGYTFGSGTRLTVV.

The chain links TRBV15 to TRBJ2-4, with 7 bases matching TRBD1. Germline CDR1 and CDR2: LNHNV and YYDKDF (reference sequence). V lost 8 bases, J lost 1 base, and 11 bases stayed unmatched. The CDR3 length is 16 residues. CDR3 in DNA: TGTGCCACCGCCGACAGGGCTAGGTTCGCCAAAAACATTCAGTACTTC. Protein: CATADRARFAKNIQYF. Supplemented by reference TRBV15 and TRBJ2-4, the full variable domain reads DAMVIQNPRYQVTQFGKPVTLSCSQTLNHNVMYWYQQKSSQAPKLLFHYYDKDFNNEADTPDNFQSRRPNTSFCFLDIRSPGLGDTAMYLCATADRARFAKNIQYFGAGTRLSVL.

The rearrangement links TRBV7-8 to TRBJ1-5; 8 nucleotides agree with TRBD1. The CDR3 length is 17 residues. J gave up 6 bases and V 4 bases, and 14 bases lay outside the gene matches. Looked up from germline, CDR1 is SGHVS and CDR2 is FQNEAQ. The CDR3 DNA reads as TGTGCCAGCAGCTCCGACAGGGGACCATCCCGGGCTCAGCCCCAGCATTTT. Its protein is CASSSDRGPSRAQPQHF.

This chain links TRBV14 with TRBJ1-1, with D perhaps TRBD1 (6 bases). Germline V gene data show CDR1 as SGHDN and CDR2 as FVKESK. The V gene lost 3 bases and the J gene lost 10 bases, with 18 bases spanning the gap. This CDR3 comprises 14 residues. CDR3 coding DNA: TGTGCCAGCAGCCAGGCCACAGGGCCCGTCGGAGCTTTCTTT. Its translation: CASSQATGPVGAFF.

The gene calls are TRBV3-1 (or the pseudogene TRBV3-2) and TRBJ2-2, with D perhaps matching TRBD1 (5 bases). CDR3 length: 14 residues. The germline V gene has CDR1 LGHDT and CDR2 YNNKEL (reference sequence). Deletions cut 5 bases from V and 0 bases from J, with 7 bases between. CDR3 bases: TGTGCCAGCAGCGCGGACACGAACACCGGGGAGCTGTTTTTT. It specifies CASSADTNTGELFF.

Only one count was recorded for this clone. The V and J genes are TRBV5-8 and TRBJ1-5; D gene unclear. This CDR3 spans 13 amino acids. CDR1 SGHTS and CDR2 YDEGEE come from the germline V gene. V lost 7 bases, J lost 2 bases, and 10 bases lay in between. CDR3 nucleotide sequence: TGTGCCAGCGAGAAGGAGGGCAATCAGCCCCAGCATTTT. It specifies CASEKEGNQPQHF.

This chain uses TRBV19 with TRBJ1-2; 8 positions match TRBD1. The CDR3 consists of 15 residues. After removal of 8 bases from V and 3 bases from J, the junction contained 11 bases not matched to a gene. Germline V gives CDR1 LNHDA, CDR2 SQIVND (reference sequence). The DNA for the CDR3 is TGTGCCAGTGCCCAATCCGGGACAGGATACTATGGCTACACCTTC. Its protein is CASAQSGTGYYGYTF.

The genes are TRBV30 and TRBJ2-1; D not resolved. Germline CDR1 is GTSNPN and CDR2 is SVGIG (reference sequence). The CDR3 has 18 amino acids. Between the trimmed V and J ends, which lost 0 bases and 7 bases, there was a span of 25 bases. As DNA, the CDR3 is TGTGCCTGGAGTGTACTGTCTCGATCGGTAGTAGTGAATAATGAGCAGTTCTTC. Amino acid sequence: CAWSVLSRSVVVNNEQFF.

V usage is TRBV24-1 and J usage is TRBJ1-2; no clear D. Trimming removed 1 base at V and 2 bases at J, with 7 bases between. Germline V gives CDR1 KGHDR, CDR2 SFDVKD. This CDR3 is built from 14 residues. CDR3 coding DNA: TGTGCCACCAGTGATTTTAGCACCAACTATGGCTACACCTTC. Its protein product is CATSDFSTNYGYTF.

The rearrangement uses TRBV5-1 and TRBJ1-1; 7 nucleotides align to TRBD1. The CDR3 sequence is 16 residues long. V trimming: 4 bases; J trimming: 3 bases; junction bases outside the gene matches: 12. Per germline, CDR1 SGHRS and CDR2 YFSETQ. CDR3 nucleotides: TGCGCCAGCAGCCCCCAGGGGGGAAACTTAGACACTGAAGCTTTCTTT. This translates into CASSPQGGNLDTEAFF.

The CDR3: CASSGQGSGTGYTF. CDR3 bases: TGTGCCAGCAGCGGACAGGGGTCCGGAACTGGCTACACCTTC. This rearrangement joins TRBV9 to TRBJ1-2; TRBD1 aligns across 8 bases. CDR3 length equals 14 residues. Trimming cost V 3 bases and J 7 bases; bases outside gene matches: 8. Germline V CDR1 and CDR2: SGDLS, YYNGEE.

This chain joins TRBV7-3 and TRBJ2-5; 11 nucleotides match TRBD2. Trimming took 5 bases from V and 2 from J; bases not matched to a gene: 7. This CDR3 contains 16 residues. Looked up from germline, CDR1 is SGHTA and CDR2 is FQGTGA. The CDR3 region has the DNA TGTGCCAGCAGCCTAGGGACTAGCGGTTTTCAAGAGACCCAGTACTTC. Translated: CASSLGTSGFQETQYF.

This clone was seen more than once but under ten times. This chain joins TRBV4-2 and TRBJ1-2, with a possible D match to TRBD1 (5 bases). Germline V CDR1 and CDR2: LGHNA, YNFKEQ. The CDR3 length is 13 residues. V gave up 1 base and J gave up 2 bases, with 5 bases separating them. CDR3: CASSQAGNYGYTF. The CDR3 nucleotides read TGTGCCAGCAGCCAAGCAGGGAACTATGGCTACACCTTC.

This chain links TRBV2 with TRBJ2-7, with 9 nucleotides matching TRBD1. The length of the CDR3 is 15 residues. From germline, CDR1 is SNHLY and CDR2 FYNNEI. J lost 6 bases, V lost 7 bases, and 13 bases had no gene match. CDR3 amino acids: CASTVQGQGRIEQYF. CDR3 bases: TGTGCCAGCACGGTTCAGGGACAGGGCCGGATCGAGCAGTACTTC.

The chain is built from TRBV9 and TRBJ2-2, with 12 positions matching TRBD1. From germline, CDR1 is SGDLS and CDR2 YYNGEE. V trimming: 0 bases; J trimming: 4 bases; junction bases outside the gene matches: 7. The CDR3 runs 18 residues. The CDR3 reads CASSVAGTGGGSTGELFF. The DNA for the CDR3 is TGTGCCAGCAGCGTAGCCGGGACAGGGGGCGGTAGCACCGGGGAGCTGTTTTTT.

The chain is built from TRBV9 and TRBJ2-1; 10 bases agree with TRBD2. This CDR3 has 16 amino acids. J lost 6 bases, V lost 1 base, and 7 bases had no gene match. Looked up from germline, CDR1 is SGDLS and CDR2 is YYNGEE. The CDR3 loop reads CASSVNTGLASNEQFF. The CDR3 region has the DNA TGTGCCAGCAGCGTAAACACGGGACTAGCGAGCAATGAGCAGTTCTTC. The complete variable domain, with remaining parts taken from reference TRBV9 and TRBJ2-1, reads DSGVTQTPKHLITATGQRVTLRCSPRSGDLSVYWYQQSLDQGLQFLIQYYNGEERAKGNILERFSAQQFPDLHSELNLSSLELGDSALYFCASSVNTGLASNEQFFGPGTRLTVL.